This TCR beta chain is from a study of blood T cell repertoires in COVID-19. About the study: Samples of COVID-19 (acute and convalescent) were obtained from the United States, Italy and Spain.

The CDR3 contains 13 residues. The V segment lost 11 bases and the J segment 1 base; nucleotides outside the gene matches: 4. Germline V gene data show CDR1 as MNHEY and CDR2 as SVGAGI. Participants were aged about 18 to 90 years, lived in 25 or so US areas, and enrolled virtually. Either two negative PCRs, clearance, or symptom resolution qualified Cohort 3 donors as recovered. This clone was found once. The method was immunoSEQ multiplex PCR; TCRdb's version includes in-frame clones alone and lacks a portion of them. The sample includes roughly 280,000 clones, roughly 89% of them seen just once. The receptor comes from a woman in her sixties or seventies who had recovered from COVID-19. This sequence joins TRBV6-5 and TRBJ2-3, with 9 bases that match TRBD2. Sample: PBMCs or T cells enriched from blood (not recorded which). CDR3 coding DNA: TGTGCCGGGTTAGCGGGGGGCACAGATACGCAGTATTTT. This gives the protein CAGLAGGTDTQYF.